This T cell receptor (beta chain) was retrieved from a study of T cell repertoires in cytomegalovirus infection. The V gene's germline CDR1 is SGHDT and CDR2 YYEEEE. The CDR3 has 15 residues. The V gene lost 2 bases and the J gene lost 6 bases, with 14 bases spanning the gap. TCRdb reprocessed the reads via MiXCR and lists one record per CDR3 protein. The repertoire has some 680,000 distinct CDR3 sequences, about a third of them found once; the top ten carry around 2.8%. J is TRBJ2-2 and V is TRBV5-6, with D possibly TRBD2 on 6 matching bases. The TCR originated in a human donor in good health (CMV status not recorded). Some clones in this sample may be carry-over from other donors' samples. Sequences were obtained from PBMCs. The CDR3 DNA reads as TGTGCCAGCAGCTTCGGGCTGTGGGGGGCCGGGGAGCTGTTTTTT. This codes for CASSFGLWGAGELFF.